The entry below gives a single TCR beta chain sequence along with its context. The data originate from a study of blood T cell repertoires in COVID-19. For the study at large: COVID-19 samples, acute and convalescent, were from the United States, Italy and Spain. PBMCs, B-cell-depleted T cells, or T cells were the source of the cDNA or gDNA that made up the material.

In the original workflow: Amplification of reference gene primers provided the estimated nucleated cell counts. The assay was immunoSEQ multiplex PCR, and TCRdb's table has in-frame clones only and misses some. V and J calls and clone size are given by that table; D and trimming were obtained from the DNA. This sample has over 250,000 clones, with about nine tenths found just once. V dropped 3 bases and J dropped 6 bases, with 9 bases sitting between them. The CDR3 consists of 13 residues. The sequencing input was peripheral blood. V is TRBV12-3 or TRBV12-4 and J is TRBJ1-5; D uncertain. The receptor comes from a man aged 45-65 years with acute or convalescent COVID-19. The CDR3 region is CASSFGGGQPQHF. In DNA, the CDR3 is TGTGCCAGCAGTTTCGGCGGAGGTCAGCCCCAGCATTTT.